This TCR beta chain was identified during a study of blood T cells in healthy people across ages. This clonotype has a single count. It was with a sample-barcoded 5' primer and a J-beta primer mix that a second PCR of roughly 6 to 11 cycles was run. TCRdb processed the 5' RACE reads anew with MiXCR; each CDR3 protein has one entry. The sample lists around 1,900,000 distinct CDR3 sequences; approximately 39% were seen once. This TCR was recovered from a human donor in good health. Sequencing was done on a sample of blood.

The CDR3 sequence is CASSVEDASTDTQYF. CDR3 in DNA: TGTGCCAGCAGCGTAGAGGACGCTAGCACAGATACGCAGTATTTT. The rearrangement links TRBV9 to TRBJ2-3; D is uncertain. This CDR3 region has 15 residues. Trimming took off 0 bases at V and 0 bases at J, with 8 bases between the two ends. Germline V gives CDR1 SGDLS, CDR2 YYNGEE. The whole variable domain, filled in from reference TRBV9 and TRBJ2-3, reads DSGVTQTPKHLITATGQRVTLRCSPRSGDLSVYWYQQSLDQGLQFLIQYYNGEERAKGNILERFSAQQFPDLHSELNLSSLELGDSALYFCASSVEDASTDTQYFGPGTRLTVL.